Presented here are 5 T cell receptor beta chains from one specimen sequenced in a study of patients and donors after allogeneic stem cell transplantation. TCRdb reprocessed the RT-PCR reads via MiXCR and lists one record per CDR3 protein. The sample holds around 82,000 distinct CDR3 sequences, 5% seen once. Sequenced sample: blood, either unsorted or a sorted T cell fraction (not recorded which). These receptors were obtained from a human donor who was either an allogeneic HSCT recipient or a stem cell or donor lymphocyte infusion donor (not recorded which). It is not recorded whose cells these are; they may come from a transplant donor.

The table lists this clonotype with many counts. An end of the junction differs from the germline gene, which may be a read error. The DNA of the CDR3 is TGTGCCAGCAGCGTAGTGGGAAGCACCATATATTTT. Amino acids: CASSVVGSTIYF. V is TRBV9 and J is TRBJ1-3; D remains unclear. There are 12 residues in the CDR3. Germline loops: CDR1 SGDLS, CDR2 YYNGEE.

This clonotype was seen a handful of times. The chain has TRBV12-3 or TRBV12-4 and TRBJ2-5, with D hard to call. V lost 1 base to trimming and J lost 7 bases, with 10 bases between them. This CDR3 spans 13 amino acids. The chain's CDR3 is CASSLEQKGTQYF. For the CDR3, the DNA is TGTGCCAGCAGTTTAGAACAAAAAGGGACCCAGTACTTC.

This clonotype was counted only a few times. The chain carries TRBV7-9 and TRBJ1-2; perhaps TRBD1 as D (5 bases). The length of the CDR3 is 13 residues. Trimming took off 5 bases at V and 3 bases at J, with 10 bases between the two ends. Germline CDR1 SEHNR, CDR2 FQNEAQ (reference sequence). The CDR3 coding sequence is TGTGCCAGCAGCCCTGGGACCCACTATGGCTACACCTTC. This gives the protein CASSPGTHYGYTF.

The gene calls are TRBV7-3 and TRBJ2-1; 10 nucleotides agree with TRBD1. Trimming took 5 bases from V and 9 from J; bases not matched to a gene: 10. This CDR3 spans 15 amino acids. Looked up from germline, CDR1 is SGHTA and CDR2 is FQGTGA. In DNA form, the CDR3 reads TGTGCCAGCAGCCAGAGCCGGGACAGGGGATCTGAGCAGTTCTTC. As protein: CASSQSRDRGSEQFF.

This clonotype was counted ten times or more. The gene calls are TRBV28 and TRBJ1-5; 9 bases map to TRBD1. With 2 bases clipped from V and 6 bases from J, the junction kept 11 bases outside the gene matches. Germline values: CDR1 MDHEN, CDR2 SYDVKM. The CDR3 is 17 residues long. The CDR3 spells CASSLRPGQGLVQPQHF. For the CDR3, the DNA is TGTGCCAGCAGTTTACGTCCGGGACAGGGACTGGTTCAGCCCCAGCATTTT.